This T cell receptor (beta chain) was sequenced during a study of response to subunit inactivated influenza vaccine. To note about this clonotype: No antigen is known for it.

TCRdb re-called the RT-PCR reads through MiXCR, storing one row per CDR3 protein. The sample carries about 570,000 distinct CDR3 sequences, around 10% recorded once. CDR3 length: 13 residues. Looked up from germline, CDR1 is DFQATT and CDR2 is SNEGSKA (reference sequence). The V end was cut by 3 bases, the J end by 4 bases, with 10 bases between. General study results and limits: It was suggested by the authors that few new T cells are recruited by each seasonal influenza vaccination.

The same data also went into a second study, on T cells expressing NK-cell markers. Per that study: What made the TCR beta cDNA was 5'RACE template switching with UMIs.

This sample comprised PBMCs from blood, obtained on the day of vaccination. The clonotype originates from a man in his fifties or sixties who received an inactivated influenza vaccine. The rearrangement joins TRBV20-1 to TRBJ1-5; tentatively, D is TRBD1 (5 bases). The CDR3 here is CSASGTDNQPQHF. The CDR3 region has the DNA TGCAGTGCTAGCGGGACTGATAATCAGCCCCAGCATTTT.